This paragraph covers one TCR beta chain sequence. Different DNA sequences within this sample yield the same CDR3. The germline gives CDR1 LGHDT, CDR2 YNNKEL (reference sequence). V was cut by 1 base and J by 7 bases, with 8 bases left in between. The CDR3 is made up of 13 amino acids. This record belongs to a study of Ad26.COV2.S vaccination and SARS-CoV-2 variants. Using immunoSEQ multiplex PCR, the repertoire was profiled, and TCRdb retains in-frame clones only, with some absent. The sample shows about 260,000 clones, roughly nine tenths of them seen only once. Treatment noted: 15 to 20 received Ad26.COV2.S at low or high dose, single or two shots; roughly 5 received placebo; per-sample allocation not given. The samples date from day 63 after the first vaccine or placebo injection.

Sequencing used peripheral blood, obtained in a trial of Ad26.COV2.S vaccine versus placebo. The V and J genes are TRBV3-1 (or the pseudogene TRBV3-2) and TRBJ1-5, with D possibly matching TRBD1 (6 bases). The clonotype was recovered from a person aged 18-60 years who received the Ad26.COV2.S COVID-19 vaccine or a placebo. CDR3 loop: CASSQATGQPQHF. CDR3 bases: TGTGCCAGCAGCCAAGCGACAGGACAGCCCCAGCATTTT.